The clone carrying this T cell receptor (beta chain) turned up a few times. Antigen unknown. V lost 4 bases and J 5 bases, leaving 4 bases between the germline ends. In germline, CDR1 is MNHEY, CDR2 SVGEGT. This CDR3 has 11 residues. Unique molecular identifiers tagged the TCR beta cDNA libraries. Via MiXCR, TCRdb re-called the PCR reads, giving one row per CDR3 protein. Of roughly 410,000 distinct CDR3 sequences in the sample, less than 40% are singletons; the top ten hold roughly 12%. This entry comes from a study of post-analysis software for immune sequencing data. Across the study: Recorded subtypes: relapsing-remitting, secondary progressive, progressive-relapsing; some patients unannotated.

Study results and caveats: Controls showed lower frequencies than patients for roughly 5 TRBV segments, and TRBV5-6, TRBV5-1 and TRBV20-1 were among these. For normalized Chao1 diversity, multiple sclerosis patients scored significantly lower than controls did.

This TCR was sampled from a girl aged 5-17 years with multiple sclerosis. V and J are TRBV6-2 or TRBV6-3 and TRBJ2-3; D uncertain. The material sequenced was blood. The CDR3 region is CASSFIDTQYF. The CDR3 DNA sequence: TGTGCCAGCAGTTTCATAGATACGCAGTATTTT.